These 15 T cell receptor beta chains were all obtained from the same sample, sequenced in a study of metastatic and nonmetastatic thyroid tumors. Each patient came to thyroid surgery without any prior treatment (of any kind). TCRdb re-analyzed the PCR reads using MiXCR. The sample has 15,000 to 20,000 clones, under 25% seen once. Sequencing used adjacent normal tissue. These receptors all stem from a female donor with papillary thyroid cancer or a benign thyroid nodule (not recorded which). Some clones in this sample may be carry-over from other donors' samples.

The chain recombines TRBV6-1 with TRBJ2-7; TRBD2 is a possible D gene (5 bases). Trimming cost V 7 bases and J 6 bases, with 13 bases left between them. Per germline, CDR1 MNHNS and CDR2 SASEGT. The CDR3 contains 12 residues. CDR3 nucleotide sequence: TGTGCCAGCACGGGAACATGTTCCGAGCAGTACTTC. Its protein product is CASTGTCSEQYF.

Many counts were recorded for this clone. The chain links TRBV5-1 to TRBJ2-1; 8 bases are shared with TRBD1. J lost 8 bases, V lost 0 bases, and 7 bases had no gene match. This CDR3 region has 15 residues. In germline, CDR1 is SGHRS, CDR2 YFSETQ. CDR3 bases: TGCGCCAGCAGCTTGGAGGGCAGGGGGCAGGATGAGCAGTTCTTC. Translated: CASSLEGRGQDEQFF.

This clone was recorded a few times. This rearrangement joins TRBV7-6 to TRBJ2-7, with D perhaps being TRBD1 or TRBD2 (5 bases each). Germline-derived CDR1 and CDR2 are SGHVS and FNYEAQ. V shed 5 bases and J shed 5 bases, with 19 bases lying between them. The CDR3 has 15 residues. The DNA of the CDR3 is TGTGCCAGCAGCAGGGACCCGTTGGTAGGAAACGAGCAGTACTTC. Protein: CASSRDPLVGNEQYF.

This clone was detected only once. This chain's CDR3 is CASSGDLNTEAFF. The CDR3 coding sequence is TGTGCCAGCTCAGGGGACTTGAACACTGAAGCTTTCTTT. The chain recombines TRBV18 with TRBJ1-1; a weak D match, TRBD1 (5 bases). This CDR3 comprises 13 residues. The V gene lost 5 bases and the J gene lost 0 bases, with 7 bases spanning the gap. CDR1 is KGHSH, CDR2 LQKENI, per germline.

This chain joins TRBV15 and TRBJ2-7; D is uncertain. V gave up 0 bases and J gave up 5 bases, with 14 bases separating them. The CDR3 has 15 residues. Per germline, CDR1 LNHNV and CDR2 YYDKDF (reference sequence). The CDR3 loop is CATSRDQVSSNEQYF. The CDR3 nucleotides read TGTGCCACCAGCAGAGATCAAGTCAGTTCAAACGAGCAGTACTTC.

In the case of this clone: One end of the junction fails to match germline, which may point to a read error. The chain combines TRBV9 with TRBJ2-1; D might be TRBD1 (6 bases). Germline values: CDR1 SGDLS, CDR2 YYNGEE. This CDR3 has 15 residues. The CDR3 sequence: CASSVEGTRDNEHFF. The CDR3 bases are TGTGCCAGCAGCGTAGAGGGGACAAGAGACAATGAGCATTTCTTC. The whole variable domain, remainder taken from reference TRBV9 and TRBJ2-1, is DSGVTQTPKHLITATGQRVTLRCSPRSGDLSVYWYQQSLDQGLQFLIQYYNGEERAKGNILERFSAQQFPDLHSELNLSSLELGDSALYFCASSVEGTRDNEHFFGPGTRLTVL.

This clone turned up a few times. The CDR3: CASSDRDRAQRAFF. The CDR3 region has the DNA TGTGCCAGCAGTGACCGTGACAGGGCTCAACGAGCTTTCTTT. The chain is built from TRBV25-1 and TRBJ1-1, with 7 bases lining up with TRBD1. With V trimmed by 3 bases and J by 10 bases, 11 bases remained unmatched. This CDR3 has 14 residues. Germline values: CDR1 MGHDK, CDR2 SYGVNS.

There are many counts of this clone. V is TRBV28 and J is TRBJ2-5; perhaps TRBD2 as D (6 bases). CDR1 and CDR2 from the germline V gene are MDHEN and SYDVKM. V was trimmed by 7 bases and J by 4 bases, leaving 28 bases between them. This CDR3 is built from 18 residues. The CDR3 DNA reads as TGTGCCAGCACCTACTTGTACGGGCGGGACCGAAGTGGAGAGACCCAGTACTTC. Its translation is CASTYLYGRDRSGETQYF.

The gene calls are TRBV28 and TRBJ2-7; weak D call: TRBD2 (5 bases). CDR1 and CDR2 from the germline V gene are MDHEN and SYDVKM. V shed 2 bases and J shed 3 bases, with 8 bases lying between them. This CDR3 is built from 13 residues. In DNA, the CDR3 is TGTGCCAGCAGTTTAGCCGCGGGCTACGAGCAGTACTTC. Translated, it gives CASSLAAGYEQYF.

This clone was seen only a few times. The chain is built from TRBV2 and TRBJ1-6; D is undetermined. The CDR3 covers 16 residues. Germline V gene data show CDR1 as SNHLY and CDR2 as FYNNEI. V gave up 7 bases and J gave up 5 bases, with 18 bases separating them. The CDR3 DNA reads TGTGCCAGCACTGATGGATGGGGTCGGAATAATTCACCCCTCCACTTT. This translates into CASTDGWGRNNSPLHF.

In its sample, this clone was seen a few times. The conserved final phenylalanine or tryptophan is absent from the CDR3, which likely points to a read error. The DNA is left out, because the CDR3 cannot be placed on it with certainty; the CDR3 is given as TCRdb lists it. V is TRBV2 and J is TRBJ2-7; TRBD2, as called in the table, went unchecked against the DNA. The germline V gene encodes CDR1 SNHLY and CDR2 FYNNEI. The CDR3 is 11 residues long, ends included. The CDR3 spells CASSLGDYPSL.

This clone was detected only a few times. The rearrangement joins TRBV5-1 to TRBJ2-1; D is unresolved. This CDR3 has 13 amino acids. With 0 bases removed from V and 6 bases from J, the gap between germline ends came to 7 bases. Germline loops: CDR1 SGHRS, CDR2 YFSETQ. The CDR3 region is CASSLAPSNEQFF. CDR3 DNA: TGCGCCAGCAGCTTGGCCCCCTCCAATGAGCAGTTCTTC.

In this sample, this clone turned up a few times. The chain is built from TRBV5-1 and TRBJ1-1; a possible D gene is TRBD1 (5 bases). The V end lost 0 bases, the J end lost 4 bases, and 10 bases lay between the germline ends. The germline gives CDR1 SGHRS, CDR2 YFSETQ. The CDR3 covers 14 residues. This chain's CDR3 is CASSLGGVLTEAFF. In nucleotides, the CDR3 is TGCGCCAGCAGCTTGGGAGGGGTTCTCACTGAAGCTTTCTTT. The variable domain in full, completed from reference TRBV5-1 and TRBJ1-1, reads KAGVTQTPRYLIKTRGQQVTLSCSPISGHRSVSWYQQTPGQGLQFLFEYFSETQRNKGNFPGRFSGRQFSNSRSEMNVSTLELGDSALYLCASSLGGVLTEAFFGQGTRLTVV.

V is TRBV9 and J is TRBJ1-1; D call uncertain. Germline lookup yields CDR1 SGDLS and CDR2 YYNGEE. The V gene lost 0 bases and the J gene lost 3 bases, with 6 bases spanning the gap. CDR3 length: 13 residues. CDR3: CASSVGGYTEAFF. The CDR3, as DNA: TGTGCCAGCAGCGTAGGGGGATACACTGAAGCTTTCTTT.

This clone turned up a few times. V is TRBV12-3 or TRBV12-4 and J is TRBJ2-7, with TRBD2 matching over 8 bases. Trimming at V came to 6 bases and at J to 7 bases, leaving 5 bases not matched to a gene. This CDR3 region has 12 residues. CDR3 in amino acids: CASSKTSAEQYF. DNA for the CDR3: TGTGCCAGCAGCAAGACTAGCGCGGAGCAGTACTTC.